Below, 26 T cell receptor beta chains from the same sample are listed, as sequenced in a study of T-cell memory formation after mild COVID-19. TCRdb reanalysed the 5' RACE reads using MiXCR and keeps one entry per CDR3 protein. The repertoire includes approximately 110,000 distinct CDR3 sequences, 22% of them detected once, and approximately 40% sits in the top ten. Sequenced material: PBMCs or a T cell subset sorted from them (not recorded which). The receptors were sampled from a man younger than 35 who had mild COVID-19 (a few samples of this study predate the infection). Cell type and time point are not known.

The chain couples TRBV27 to TRBJ2-2; D uncertain. This CDR3 region has 14 residues. V lost 4 bases to trimming and J lost 4 bases, with 10 bases between them. CDR1 MNHEY and CDR2 SMNVEV come from the germline V gene (reference sequence). The CDR3 nucleotides are TGTGCCAGCAGTTGGGCGTCTGGCACCGGGGAGCTGTTTTTT. Translating it yields CASSWASGTGELFF.

This clonotype was found many times. This CDR3 is CASSLRAGSGEQYF. The CDR3 nucleotides are TGTGCCAGCAGCTTACGGGCAGGGTCAGGCGAGCAGTACTTC. The gene calls are TRBV5-5 and TRBJ2-7; a possible D gene is TRBD1 (5 bases). This CDR3 comprises 14 residues. Germline V lookup: CDR1 SGHKS, CDR2 YYEKEE (reference sequence). Trimming removed 2 bases at V and 6 bases at J, with 15 bases between.

Only a few counts were recorded for this clonotype. The genes are TRBV29-1 and TRBJ1-1, with 9 bases fitting TRBD1. The CDR3 is 16 residues long. With 6 bases clipped from V and 0 bases from J, the junction kept 11 bases outside the gene matches. Germline CDR1 reads SQVTM; CDR2 reads ANQGSEA. For the CDR3, the DNA is TGCAGCGTAACTCCGGGACAGGGATTCATGAACACTGAAGCTTTCTTT. Its protein is CSVTPGQGFMNTEAFF.

This chain connects TRBV27 to TRBJ1-1, with D unclear. The CDR3 has 12 residues. The germline V gene has CDR1 MNHEY and CDR2 SMNVEV (reference sequence). The V gene lost 5 bases and the J gene lost 6 bases, with 10 bases spanning the gap. CDR3 protein: CASSPSRAEAFF. Written as DNA, the CDR3 is TGTGCCAGCAGTCCCTCTCGGGCTGAAGCTTTCTTT.

The rearrangement links TRBV13 to TRBJ2-7, with 10 positions matching TRBD1. The J segment lost 6 bases and the V segment lost 7 bases, leaving 12 bases of the junction unmatched. The CDR3 has 15 amino acids. From germline, CDR1 is PRHDT and CDR2 FYEKMQ (reference sequence). CDR3 loop: CASTRGTGVAGEQYF. CDR3 coding DNA: TGTGCCAGCACCCGGGGGACAGGGGTGGCCGGCGAGCAGTACTTC.

This clonotype was seen only once. The CDR3 DNA sequence: TGCAGTGCAACCCCCGAAAATGAGCAGTTCTTC. The encoded protein is CSATPENEQFF. This rearrangement joins TRBV20-1 to TRBJ2-1; D call uncertain. V was shortened by 6 bases and J by 7 bases, with 10 bases between the two germline ends. The CDR3 has 11 amino acids. The V gene's germline CDR1 is DFQATT and CDR2 SNEGSKA (reference sequence).

This clonotype has more than one count but fewer than ten. The chain employs TRBV4-3 and TRBJ2-1; 9 bases line up with TRBD2. This CDR3 is 17 amino acids long. The V and J ends lost 0 bases and 9 bases, in that order; junction bases with no gene match: 12. The germline CDR1 and CDR2 sequences are LGHNA and YSLEER. The CDR3: CASSQDLAGGPGSEQFF. The CDR3 coding sequence is TGCGCCAGCAGCCAAGATCTGGCGGGGGGGCCAGGTAGTGAGCAGTTCTTC.

The chain employs TRBV7-9 and TRBJ2-7; 7 bases match TRBD2. The CDR3 loop spans 14 amino acids. V gave up 7 bases and J gave up 3 bases; unmatched junction bases: 9. Germline V CDR1 and CDR2: SEHNR, FQNEAQ (reference sequence). The CDR3 bases are TGTGCCAGCACCGGGGGGAGGCACATCTACGAGCAGTACTTC. Protein product: CASTGGRHIYEQYF.

On this clonotype itself: Mismatch with germline at one junction end may stem from a read error. V and J are TRBV29-1 and TRBJ1-1; no reliable D call. There are 12 residues in the CDR3. Per the germline V gene, CDR1 is SQVTM and CDR2 is ANQGSEA. In nucleotides, the CDR3 is TGCAGCGGACGATGGAGCGGCACTGAAGCTTTATTT. It yields the protein CSGRWSGTEALF.

The V gene is TRBV15, the J gene TRBJ2-2; D might be TRBD2 (6 bases). Germline V gene sequence: CDR1 LNHNV, CDR2 YYDKDF (reference sequence). V lost 2 bases and J lost 1, with 11 bases in between. The CDR3 covers 16 residues. The CDR3 here is CATSRSGTENTGELFF. CDR3 DNA sequence: TGTGCCACCAGCAGATCCGGGACTGAGAACACCGGGGAGCTGTTTTTT.

This chain joins TRBV7-9 and TRBJ2-7, with no clear D. The CDR3 contains 14 residues. V lost 0 bases and J lost 5, with 11 bases in between. Per the germline V gene, CDR1 is SEHNR and CDR2 is FQNEAQ (reference sequence). The CDR3 nucleotides are TGTGCCAGCAGCTTAGCGCGCGGTGCGGACGAGCAGTACTTC. It translates to CASSLARGADEQYF.

The chain recombines TRBV12-3 or TRBV12-4 with TRBJ1-6; 9 bases are a match to TRBD1. With V trimmed by 3 bases and J by 7 bases, 4 bases remained unmatched. This CDR3 contains 15 residues. The CDR3 bases are TGTGCCAGCAGTTTGTGGGACAGGGAAAATTCACCCCTCCACTTT. It specifies CASSLWDRENSPLHF.

V usage is TRBV27 and J usage is TRBJ1-6, with D possibly TRBD1 on 5 matching bases. Germline lookup yields CDR1 MNHEY and CDR2 SMNVEV (reference sequence). V lost 5 bases to trimming and J lost 12 bases, with 11 bases between them. The CDR3 is 12 amino acids. This CDR3 is CASSPRGGPLHF. CDR3 nucleotides: TGTGCCAGCAGTCCAAGGGGAGGACCCCTCCACTTT.

This chain connects TRBV29-1 to TRBJ2-1, with D tentatively TRBD1 (6 bases). Germline V CDR1 and CDR2: SQVTM, ANQGSEA. The CDR3 consists of 13 residues. Between the trimmed V and J ends, which lost 5 bases and 5 bases, there was a span of 13 bases. The CDR3 sequence is CSVWTTGHNEQFF. The CDR3, as DNA: TGCAGCGTTTGGACGACAGGCCACAATGAGCAGTTCTTC.

This chain connects TRBV7-8 to TRBJ2-7; 7 nucleotides align to TRBD1. Trimming took 5 bases from V and 5 from J; bases not matched to a gene: 6. Per the germline V gene, CDR1 is SGHVS and CDR2 is FQNEAQ. The CDR3 contains 13 residues. For the CDR3, the DNA is TGTGCCAGCAGCCCCGGGACAGCCGACGAGCAGTACTTC. This codes for CASSPGTADEQYF. Filled out from reference TRBV7-8 and TRBJ2-7, the complete variable domain reads GAGVSQSPRYKVAKRGQDVALRCDPISGHVSLFWYQQALGQGPEFLTYFQNEAQLDKSGLPSDRFFAERPEGSVSTLKIQRTQQEDSAVYLCASSPGTADEQYFGPGTRLTVT.

This sequence joins TRBV7-9 and TRBJ2-5, with D unclear. CDR3 length equals 13 residues. The V gene lost 0 bases and the J gene lost 5 bases, with 7 bases spanning the gap. Germline V gene lookup returns CDR1 SEHNR and CDR2 FQNEAQ (reference sequence). The CDR3 DNA follows: TGTGCCAGCAGCTTAGCTCGACGGGAGACCCAGTACTTC. As protein: CASSLARRETQYF. The complete variable domain, with remaining parts taken from reference TRBV7-9 and TRBJ2-5, reads DTGVSQNPRHKITKRGQNVTFRCDPISEHNRLYWYRQTLGQGPEFLTYFQNEAQLEKSRLLSDRFSAERPKGSFSTLEIQRTEQGDSAMYLCASSLARRETQYFGPGTRLLVL.

This sequence joins TRBV29-1 and TRBJ2-2; D remains ambiguous. The V end was cut by 7 bases, the J end by 1 base, with 10 bases between. This CDR3 region has 13 residues. Germline V gives CDR1 SQVTM, CDR2 ANQGSEA. The CDR3 DNA follows: TGCAGCGCCACGGCGGTGAACACCGGGGAGCTGTTTTTT. It is translated as CSATAVNTGELFF.

The rearrangement links TRBV29-1 to TRBJ1-2, with D possibly matching TRBD1 (5 bases). This CDR3 has 13 amino acids. In germline, CDR1 is SQVTM, CDR2 ANQGSEA. Deletions cut 6 bases from V and 4 bases from J, with 15 bases between. Here the CDR3 reads CSVAGGESYGYTF. As DNA, the CDR3 is TGCAGCGTCGCGGGGGGGGAGAGCTATGGCTACACCTTC.

This clonotype was seen repeatedly, ten times or more. The chain has TRBV4-3 and TRBJ2-2; D call uncertain. Trimming pared 1 base from V and 6 bases from J, leaving 6 bases between. The CDR3 spans 13 residues. Germline V lookup: CDR1 LGHNA, CDR2 YSLEER. CDR3 in amino acids: CASSQGDSGELFF. CDR3 coding DNA: TGCGCCAGCAGCCAAGGGGATTCCGGGGAGCTGTTTTTT.

The V and J genes are TRBV29-1 and TRBJ2-5; D uncertain. Germline values: CDR1 SQVTM, CDR2 ANQGSEA. The V end was cut by 3 bases, the J end by 12 bases, with 11 bases between. CDR3 size: 10 residues. The CDR3 DNA follows: TGCAGCGTTGAGGCAACTATCGAGTACTTC. Encoded protein: CSVEATIEYF.

Here the CDR3 DNA reads TGCGCCAGCAGTGCCCTCGAGGGCTACCGAGGGGCAAATGAGCAGTTCTTC. Its protein product is CASSALEGYRGANEQFF. This chain uses TRBV10-2 with TRBJ2-1; D is possibly TRBD1 or TRBD2 (5 bases each). V shed 4 bases and J shed 7 bases, with 23 bases lying between them. The CDR3 is 17 residues long. Germline CDR1 reads WSHSY; CDR2 reads SAAADI.

The chain combines TRBV12-3 or TRBV12-4 with TRBJ2-1, with TRBD2 matching 7 bases. The trim removed 5 bases at V and 3 bases at J, leaving 4 bases unmatched. The CDR3 consists of 14 residues. Written as DNA, the CDR3 is TGTGCCAGCAGTGGGGCGGGGGTCTACAATGAGCAGTTCTTC. Protein sequence: CASSGAGVYNEQFF.

This clonotype was detected only a few times. The J gene is TRBJ1-4, the V gene TRBV5-3; D remains ambiguous. TRBV5-3 is given ORF status, its function remaining uncertain. V was cut by 4 bases and J by 0 bases, with 13 bases left in between. The CDR3 consists of 16 residues. Here the CDR3 DNA reads TGTGCCAGAAGCATCGGCCGGACCTCAACTAATGAAAAACTGTTTTTT. Protein sequence: CARSIGRTSTNEKLFF.

The rearrangement joins TRBV3-1 to TRBJ1-4, with 7 bases aligning to TRBD1. After removal of 4 bases from V and 5 bases from J, the junction contained 10 bases not matched to a gene. The CDR3 extends over 16 amino acids. From germline, CDR1 is LGHDT and CDR2 YNNKEL (reference sequence). The CDR3 loop reads CASSPVEKTGNEKLFF. The CDR3 bases are TGTGCCAGCAGCCCAGTCGAGAAGACAGGGAATGAAAAACTGTTTTTT.

V is TRBV4-2 and J is TRBJ2-2, with D possibly being TRBD1 or TRBD2 (6 bases each). The CDR3 covers 16 residues. Germline-derived CDR1 and CDR2 are LGHNA and YNFKEQ. Trimming took 3 bases from V and 2 from J, leaving 13 bases between them. The CDR3 protein is CASSQIEGGNTGELFF. CDR3 sequence (DNA): TGTGCCAGCAGCCAGATCGAGGGGGGAAACACCGGGGAGCTGTTTTTT.

Here the CDR3 reads CASSEFKAYEQYF. CDR3 nucleotide sequence: TGTGCCAGCAGTGAATTCAAGGCCTACGAGCAGTACTTC. The chain has TRBV6-1 and TRBJ2-7; D is ambiguous. V gave up 2 bases and J gave up 2 bases, with 7 bases separating them. Germline CDR1 MNHNS, CDR2 SASEGT. The CDR3 runs to 13 residues.